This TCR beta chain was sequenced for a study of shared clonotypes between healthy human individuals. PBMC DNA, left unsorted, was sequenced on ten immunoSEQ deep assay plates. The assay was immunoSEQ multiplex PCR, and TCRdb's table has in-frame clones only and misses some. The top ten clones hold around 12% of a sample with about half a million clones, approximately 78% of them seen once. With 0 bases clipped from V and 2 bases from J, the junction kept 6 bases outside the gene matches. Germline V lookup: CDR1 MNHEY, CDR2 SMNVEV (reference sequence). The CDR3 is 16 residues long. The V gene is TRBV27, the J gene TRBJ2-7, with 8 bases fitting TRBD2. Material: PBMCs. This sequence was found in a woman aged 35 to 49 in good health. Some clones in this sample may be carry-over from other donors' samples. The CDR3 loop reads CASSLSVTSGPYEQYF. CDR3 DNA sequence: TGTGCCAGCAGTTTATCGGTCACTAGCGGACCCTACGAGCAGTACTTC.